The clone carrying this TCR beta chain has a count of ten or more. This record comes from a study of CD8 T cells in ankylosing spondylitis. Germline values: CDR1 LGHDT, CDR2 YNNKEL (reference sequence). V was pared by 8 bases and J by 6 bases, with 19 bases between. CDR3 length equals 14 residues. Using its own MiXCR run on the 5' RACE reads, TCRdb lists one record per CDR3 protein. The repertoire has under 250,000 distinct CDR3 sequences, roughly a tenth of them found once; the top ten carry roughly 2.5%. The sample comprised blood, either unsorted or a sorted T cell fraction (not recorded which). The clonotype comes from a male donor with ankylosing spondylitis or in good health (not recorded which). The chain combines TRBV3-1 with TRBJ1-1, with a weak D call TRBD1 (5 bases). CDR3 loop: CASGPRGVNAEAFF. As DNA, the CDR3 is TGTGCCAGCGGCCCCCGGGGGGTGAATGCTGAAGCTTTCTTT.